The sequence of this TCR beta chain was determined in a study of T cells in Graves' hyperthyroidism and ophthalmopathy. Study-wide background: Peripheral blood draws took place at initial diagnosis, ahead of any treatment.

About this clonotype: Its antigen remains unidentified.

Stable Graves' hyperthyroidism denoted no ophthalmopathy progression over 18 months. Any patient presenting with uncontrolled infection, other autoimmune disease, pregnancy or lactation was left out. Study results and caveats: The authors' 13 V-J model separated ophthalmopathy from stable hyperthyroidism.

The length of the CDR3 is 17 residues. Germline CDR1 SEHNR, CDR2 FQNEAQ (reference sequence). J gave up 7 bases and V 2 bases, and 14 bases lay outside the gene matches. Template material for amplifying TCR beta CDR3 regions consisted of RNA transcripts. TCR CDR3 regions were first amplified by RT-PCR with HTBI primers. Each CDR3 protein gets one entry after TCRdb re-called the multiplex PCR reads with MiXCR. This repertoire shows around 800,000 distinct CDR3 sequences, more than 30% found once; its top ten account for about 9%. Sample: blood. The gene calls are TRBV7-9 and TRBJ1-2; 9 bases fit TRBD1. The receptor's source is a man aged 18 to 29 with Graves' hyperthyroidism. CDR3 sequence reads: CASSLPHLGQGSGGYTF. The CDR3 DNA sequence: TGTGCCAGCAGCTTACCCCACCTTGGACAGGGGTCTGGTGGCTACACCTTC.